This T cell receptor (beta chain) appears in the sequencing data of a study of T cell responses to AZD1222 COVID-19 vaccine. Regarding the study as a whole: Sampling captured repertoires only after the peak T cell response. Spike-specific TCR breadth and depth rose after two AZD1222 doses. Reports say nearly half of spike-specific TCRs go after unmutated variant regions.

Some clones are missing from TCRdb's copy, which holds only in-frame ones; the method was immunoSEQ multiplex PCR. In the table there are around 110,000 clones, around nine tenths of which are singletons. As concerns this clone: Its cognate antigen is unknown.

Trimming removed 0 bases from V and 3 bases from J, with 12 bases in between. CDR3 size: 15 residues. Germline-derived CDR1 and CDR2 are SGHDT and YYEEEE. Sequences were derived from peripheral blood, sampled on day 0 of AZD1222 vaccination. This TCR was recovered from an adult in good health. The chain has TRBV5-6 and TRBJ2-5, with a possible D match to TRBD2 (6 bases). As DNA, the CDR3 is TGTGCCAGCAGCTTGGCCAGTTGGGGGGAAGAGACCCAGTACTTC. Protein sequence: CASSLASWGEETQYF. Together with reference TRBV5-6 and TRBJ2-5, the CDR3 gives the full variable domain: DAGVTQSPTHLIKTRGQQVTLRCSPKSGHDTVSWYQQALGQGPQFIFQYYEEEERQRGNFPDRFSGHQFPNYSSELNVNALLLGDSALYLCASSLASWGEETQYFGPGTRLLVL.